This is a list of T cell receptor beta chains from one sample in a study of T cell responses to AZD1222 COVID-19 vaccine. The table came from immunoSEQ multiplex PCR; TCRdb's copy has only in-frame clones and leaves some out. The sample consists of 150,000 or so clones, about nine tenths of them appearing once. The material sequenced was peripheral blood, taken on day 0 of AZD1222 vaccination. The receptors stem from an adult in good health. Each CDR3 is given with its conserved first and last residue. The D gene is left open where the match is weak. Size tells how often a clone was seen (once, few, many) or the class of an expanded clone, and some rows leave it out.

11 | - | TRBJ2-7 | - | TRBV12-3/TRBV12-4 | TGTGCCAGCAGTTTAGAATTGCAGCAGTACTTC | CASSLELQQYF
15 | - | TRBJ1-2 | TRBD1 | TRBV6-5 | TGTGCCAGCAGTCCCGGGACAGGGCCGATCTATGGCTACACCTTC | CASSPGTGPIYGYTF
14 | once | TRBJ1-1 | - | TRBV7-2 | TGTGCCAGCAGCCCCGACAGGACGAACACTGAAGCTTTCTTT | CASSPDRTNTEAFF
17 | - | TRBJ2-7 | TRBD2 | TRBV4-1 | TGCGCCAGCAGCCAAGGGACTAGCGGGGGGAGAACCTACGAGCAGTACTTC | CASSQGTSGGRTYEQYF
12 | - | TRBJ1-2 | - | TRBV5-1 | TGCGCCAGCAGCGCCCAGGGTAATGGCTACACCTTC | CASSAQGNGYTF
13 | once | TRBJ1-4 | TRBD1 | TRBV10-3 | TGTGCCACCGGGACAGGTTCAAATGAAAAACTGTTTTTT | CATGTGSNEKLFF
13 | - | TRBJ2-7 | - | TRBV4-1 | TGCGCCAGCAGCCAAGTTCCTAACTACGAGCAGTACTTC | CASSQVPNYEQYF
14 | few | TRBJ1-2 | TRBD1 | TRBV5-4 | TGTGCCAGCAGCACACAGGGGTTTAACTATGGCTACACCTTC | CASSTQGFNYGYTF
15 | - | TRBJ2-1 | - | TRBV9 | TGTGCCAGCAGCGTCCCCCATCAGGGATACAATGAGCAGTTCTTC | CASSVPHQGYNEQFF
15 | - | TRBJ1-2 | TRBD1 | TRBV7-2 | TGTGCCAGCAGCCCACAGGGGGGGCTGAACTATGGCTACACCTTC | CASSPQGGLNYGYTF
16 | - | TRBJ1-5 | - | TRBV21-1 | TGTGCCAGCCTGGTTGGGGGCCCACTAGGAAATCAGCCCCAGCATTTT | CASLVGGPLGNQPQHF
13 | - | TRBJ2-7 | TRBD1 | TRBV18 | TGTGCCAGCTCACTCGACAGGGTCTACGAGCAGTACTTC | CASSLDRVYEQYF
12 | - | TRBJ2-5 | TRBD1 | TRBV24-1 | TGTGCCACTGGGGACAGAGAAGAGACCCAGTACTTC | CATGDREETQYF
13 | - | TRBJ1-5 | - | TRBV5-4 | TGTGCCAGCAGCCCCGACAGTTCTCAACCCCAGCATTTT | CASSPDSSQPQHF
16 | once | TRBJ1-5 | - | TRBV28 | TGTGCCAGCAGTTTACGCCCGGCAGGGTTGAACCAGCCCCAGCATTTT | CASSLRPAGLNQPQHF
15 | - | TRBJ2-7 | - | TRBV19 | TGTGCCAGTAGTATGGACTCAAGGAGCTCCTACGAGCAGTACTTC | CASSMDSRSSYEQYF
12 | few | TRBJ2-3 | - | TRBV5-1 | TGCGCCAGCAGCTTGGCGTTTGATACGCAGTATTTT | CASSLAFDTQYF
14 | - | TRBJ1-1 | - | TRBV14 | TGTGCCAGCAGCCGCATACGGGGAGGCACTGAAGCTTTCTTT | CASSRIRGGTEAFF
14 | - | TRBJ1-5 | - | TRBV2 | TGTGCCAGCAGGATGACAAATAGCAATCAGCCCCAGCATTTT | CASRMTNSNQPQHF
13 | - | TRBJ1-6 | - | TRBV5-8 | TGTGCCAGCAGCGACCCGCTCCAGGCGGCCCTCCACTTT | CASSDPLQAALHF
16 | - | TRBJ1-2 | - | TRBV6-5 | TGTGCCAGCAGTTACTCTTGGGACACCAGGAACTATGGCTACACCTTC | CASSYSWDTRNYGYTF
16 | - | TRBJ1-5 | - | TRBV19 | TGTGCCAGTAGTATGCCGGGACTTTCACTTTATCAGCCCCAGCATTTT | CASSMPGLSLYQPQHF
14 | - | TRBJ2-7 | - | TRBV18 | TGTGCCAGCTCACCGACGCGGAGCTCCTACGAGCAGTACTTC | CASSPTRSSYEQYF
12 | - | TRBJ2-2 | - | TRBV10-3 | TGTGCCATCAGCCGGGATGTCGGGGAGCTGTTTTTT | CAISRDVGELFF
15 | - | TRBJ1-1 | - | TRBV7-2 | TGTGCCAGCAGCCCCTCTGGCAGACGTCACACTGAAGCTTTCTTT | CASSPSGRRHTEAFF
15 | - | TRBJ2-7 | TRBD1 | TRBV27 | TGTGCCAGCAGTTTTAGTGAGCAGGGGGCCTACGAGCAGTACTTC | CASSFSEQGAYEQYF
15 | - | TRBJ1-6 | TRBD1 | TRBV2 | TGTGCCAGCACCATCGGACAGGGTGATAATTCACCCCTCCACTTT | CASTIGQGDNSPLHF
15 | - | TRBJ1-2 | TRBD1 | TRBV6-6 | TGTGCCAGCAGCCGGGGTCGGGACAGTAACTATGGCTACACCTTC | CASSRGRDSNYGYTF
15 | - | TRBJ2-1 | - | TRBV7-2 | TGTGCCAGCAGCCCCCGGGACAAACCGTACAATGAGCAGTTCTTC | CASSPRDKPYNEQFF
14 | - | TRBJ2-7 | TRBD1 | TRBV27 | TGTGCCAGCAGTTCTCTTACCCCAGGGGGCGAGCAGTACTTC | CASSSLTPGGEQYF
17 | once | TRBJ2-1 | TRBD2 | TRBV3-1/TRBV3-2 | TGTGCCAGCAGCCAAGGCCCCGGGACTAGCGGTCTAATTGAGCAGTTCTTC | CASSQGPGTSGLIEQFF
13 | - | TRBJ1-2 | - | TRBV25-1 | TGTGCCAGCAGTGTAGGGCCTAACTATGGCTACACCTTC | CASSVGPNYGYTF
16 | once | TRBJ2-5 | TRBD2 | TRBV28 | TGTGCCAGCAGGCCTCGTCCGCGGGGGGGGAAAGAGACCCAGTACTTC | CASRPRPRGGKETQYF
14 | - | TRBJ2-1 | - | TRBV5-1 | TGCGCCAGCAGCTTGGAGAGCTCCTACAATGAGCAGTTCTTC | CASSLESSYNEQFF
13 | - | TRBJ2-1 | - | TRBV12-1 | TGTGCCAGCAGCTTTGGGGTTGTGAATGAGCAGTTCTTC | CASSFGVVNEQFF
14 | - | TRBJ1-1 | - | TRBV5-1 | TGCGCCAGCAGCGCGGACAGTACAAACACTGAAGCTTTCTTT | CASSADSTNTEAFF
16 | - | TRBJ1-4 | TRBD1 | TRBV2 | TGTGCCAGCAGAGATGACTTACAGGGGGCGAGCGGAAAACTGTTTTTT | CASRDDLQGASGKLFF
14 | - | TRBJ1-2 | - | TRBV2 | TGTGCCAGCCGTACGGACAGTTCTAACTATGGCTACACCTTC | CASRTDSSNYGYTF
13 | - | TRBJ1-1 | - | TRBV18 | TGTGCCAGCTCACCTACAGGGAACACTGAAGCTTTCTTT | CASSPTGNTEAFF
13 | - | TRBJ1-1 | TRBD1 | TRBV5-4 | TGTGCCAGCAGCTTTGACAGGGTCACTGAAGCTTTCTTT | CASSFDRVTEAFF
13 | - | TRBJ2-2 | - | TRBV3-1/TRBV3-2 | TGTGCCAGCAGCCAAGCGTCGAATCGAGAGCTGTTTTTT | CASSQASNRELFF
15 | - | TRBJ1-5 | TRBD1 | TRBV3-1/TRBV3-2 | TGTGCCAGCAGCTACGGGACAGATAGCAATCAGCCCCAGCATTTT | CASSYGTDSNQPQHF
15 | - | TRBJ2-2 | TRBD1 | TRBV6-6 | TGTGCCAGCGGACAATCGACAGGGGACCTCGGGGAGCTGTTTTTT | CASGQSTGDLGELFF
14 | - | TRBJ2-7 | - | TRBV3-1/TRBV3-2 | TGTGCCAGCAGCCCCGTTGGGGGTGCCTACGAGCAGTACTTC | CASSPVGGAYEQYF
16 | - | TRBJ2-1 | - | TRBV7-8 | TGTGCCAGCAGCCCTAGATCAGGGGGGTTTTACAATGAGCAGTTCTTC | CASSPRSGGFYNEQFF
15 | - | TRBJ1-6 | - | TRBV3-1/TRBV3-2 | TGTGCCAGCAGTCCGGTCTTACAGATTAATTCACCCCTCCACTTT | CASSPVLQINSPLHF
13 | - | TRBJ2-3 | TRBD2 | TRBV2 | TGTGCCAGCAGTGAATACACTAGCGGGGGGCCTAGTTTT | CASSEYTSGGPSF